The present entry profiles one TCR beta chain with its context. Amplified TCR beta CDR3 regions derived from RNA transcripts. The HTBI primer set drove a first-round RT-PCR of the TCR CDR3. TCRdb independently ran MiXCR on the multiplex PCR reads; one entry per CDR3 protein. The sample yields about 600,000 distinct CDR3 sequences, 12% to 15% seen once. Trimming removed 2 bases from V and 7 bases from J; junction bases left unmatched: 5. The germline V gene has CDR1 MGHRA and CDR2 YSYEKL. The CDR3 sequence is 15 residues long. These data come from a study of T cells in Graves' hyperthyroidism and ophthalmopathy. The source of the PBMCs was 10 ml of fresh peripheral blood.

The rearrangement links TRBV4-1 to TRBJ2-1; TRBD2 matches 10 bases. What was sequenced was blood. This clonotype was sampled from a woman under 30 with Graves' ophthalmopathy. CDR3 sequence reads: CASSQTPGLANEQFF. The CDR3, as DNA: TGCGCCAGCAGCCAAACCCCGGGACTAGCGAATGAGCAGTTCTTC.